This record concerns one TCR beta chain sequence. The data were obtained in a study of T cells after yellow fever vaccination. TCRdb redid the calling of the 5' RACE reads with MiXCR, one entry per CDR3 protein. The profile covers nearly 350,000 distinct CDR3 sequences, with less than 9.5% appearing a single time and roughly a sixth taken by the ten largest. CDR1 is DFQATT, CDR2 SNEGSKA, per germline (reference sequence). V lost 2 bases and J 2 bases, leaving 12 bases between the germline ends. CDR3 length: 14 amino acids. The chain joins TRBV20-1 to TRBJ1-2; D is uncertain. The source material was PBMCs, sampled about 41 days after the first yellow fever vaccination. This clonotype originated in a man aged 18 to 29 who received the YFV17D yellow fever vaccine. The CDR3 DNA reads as TGCAGTGCTAGATCGAGAGGGTTGAACTATGGCTACACCTTC. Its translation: CSARSRGLNYGYTF.